This TCR beta chain was sequenced in a study of blood T cell repertoires in COVID-19. Study-wide background: Sites in the United States, Italy and Spain provided acute and convalescent COVID-19 samples. PBMCs, B-cell-depleted T cells, or T cells provided the cDNA or gDNA that made up the material.

Clones were read by immunoSEQ multiplex PCR, and TCRdb kept only the in-frame ones, dropping some. The sample lists nearly 110,000 clones; around four fifths were seen once. CDR3 length: 15 residues. The germline V gene has CDR1 SGHTA and CDR2 FQGNSA. J lost 6 bases, V lost 4 bases, and 4 bases had no gene match. V usage is TRBV7-2 and J usage is TRBJ2-7, with 15 bases aligning to TRBD2. This sequence was found in a man in his 70s with acute or convalescent COVID-19. Specimen: peripheral blood. CDR3 in DNA: TGTGCCAGCAGCTCCGGGACTAGCGGGGGGAGCGAGCAGTACTTC. As protein: CASSSGTSGGSEQYF.